This TCR beta chain comes out of a study of blood T cells in healthy people across ages. Overall study context: Template switching retrieved approximately one barcoded beta molecule for each two T cells.

The second PCR ran 7 to 11 cycles with a sample-barcoded 5' primer and J-beta primers. Each cDNA molecule received a tag from a template-switch adaptor that had 12 random nucleotides. A minimum of 2.5 million CDR3-containing paired-end reads was obtained for each sample. In TCRdb, the 5' RACE reads were re-called with MiXCR into one record per CDR3 protein. The sample comprises about 1.8 million distinct CDR3 sequences, 49% of which are singletons, and approximately 2% rests with the top ten. This clonotype was observed at least ten times. What it binds is unknown. Findings and limits, study-wide: Any conclusive comparison of naive versus antigen-experienced cells was prevented by using unsorted PBMCs.

V was trimmed by 1 base and J by 6 bases, leaving 13 bases between them. This CDR3 has 15 residues. Germline-derived CDR1 and CDR2 are MDHEN and SYDVKM. The receptor was isolated from a woman aged 40 to 50 in good health. The V gene is TRBV28, the J gene TRBJ1-5, with D possibly TRBD1 on 5 matching bases. Sample: blood. The CDR3 DNA reads TGTGCCAGCAGTTTATCAGGGCAGGGCGGTCAGCCCCAGCATTTT. It yields the protein CASSLSGQGGQPQHF.